This T cell receptor beta chain came from a study of blood T cell repertoires in COVID-19. Study-level background: PBMCs, B-cell-depleted T cells, or T cells were the source of the cDNA or gDNA that made up the material.

In the source study's methods: Using reference gene primer amplification, nucleated cell counts were estimated. TCRdb keeps only in-frame clones here, not all; method: immunoSEQ multiplex PCR. V and J calls plus clone size are reproduced from that table; the DNA served to infer D and trimming. Among some 240,000 clones, around 90% were seen once, and the ten largest hold 0.75% to 1%. Enrolment of Seattle patients took place during active infection, and they were followed longitudinally. This CDR3 has 14 amino acids. V gave up 6 bases and J gave up 0 bases; unmatched junction bases: 5. The germline gives CDR1 SQVTM, CDR2 ANQGSEA.

The material sequenced was peripheral blood. This chain joins TRBV29-1 and TRBJ1-1, with 9 bases that match TRBD1. This receptor was taken from a man aged 60 to 75 with COVID-19, enrolled during active disease. CDR3 DNA sequence: TGCAGCGTCCGACAGGGGGGGATGAACACTGAAGCTTTCTTT. It translates to CSVRQGGMNTEAFF.